This T cell receptor beta chain was retrieved from a study of cytomegalovirus exposure and HLA in healthy donors. The CDR3 sequence is 16 residues long. Trimming removed 3 bases from V and 0 bases from J, with 15 bases in between. Germline V gives CDR1 MGHDK, CDR2 SYGVNS. Use of 60 Vbeta and 13 Jbeta primers characterized the PCR. Assay: immunoSEQ multiplex PCR; the TCRdb copy retains only in-frame clones and omits some. The table lists roughly 90,000 clones, 82% of them singletons. Overall study results and limits: The majority of CMV-associated TCR beta chains were reported as apparently HLA-restricted in a later analysis. Immune exposure was documented only through CMV serostatus. Rare TCR sequences predominated, though certain public TCRs were found in many donors.

Notes on this clone: What it binds is not known.

The clonotype comes from a man aged 30 to 39 in good health and CMV-seropositive. Sequenced sample: PBMCs. The gene calls are TRBV25-1 and TRBJ2-7; D is undetermined. The CDR3 sequence: CASSDSLRSSSYEQYF. CDR3 sequence (DNA): TGTGCCAGCAGTGATTCCCTCCGGTCGAGCTCCTACGAGCAGTACTTC.